Detailed here is one T cell receptor beta chain. Its antigen is still unknown. The sample holds no much larger clone one base away, and base qualities are not on file. These data originate in a study of blood T cell repertoires in COVID-19 (dated by TCRdb to 2020 to 2021). Turning to the overall study: Samples covering the acute and convalescent phases of COVID-19 were provided by collaborators in the United States, Italy and Spain. The prospective study material was composed of cDNA or gDNA derived from T cells, B-cell-depleted T cells, or PBMCs. Deeply sampled blood TCRbeta repertoires from subjects exposed to, actively infected with, or recovered from COVID-19 were included in the dataset. The repertoires were released in a freely available public database meant as a resource for research on the immune response to SARS-CoV-2. Samples came from the ongoing ImmuneRACE study (first 160 participants) plus 1,254 subjects from 6 global collaborators. The sample metadata nearly always contained a de-identified subject ID, COVID-19 status, age in years and sex. HLA class I and class II types, where available, came from metadata supplied by the sample provider rather than from assay-based typing. Points the paper makes about the study in general: How much clinical and demographic metadata was included differed by source and by participant, and the metadata was provided uncurated.

Each collaborating institution followed its own protocols to collect whole blood in K2EDTA tubes. Collaborator samples were shipped for TCRbeta analysis as frozen whole blood, isolated PBMCs, or DNA extracted from either sample type. The immunoSEQ Assay, a bias-controlled multiplex PCR, was used to amplify TCRbeta CDR3 regions from genomic DNA. The study's own analysis went as follows. Nucleated cell counts per sample were estimated from amplification of reference gene primers within the assay. Sequence reads were collapsed and filtered to measure the absolute abundance of every unique TCRbeta CDR3 rearrangement. For each sample, productive Simpson clonality was calculated by taking the square root of Simpson's diversity index across productive rearrangements. TCRdb holds this immuneACCESS table with in-frame rearrangements only. Some clones are missing; in checked studies, unresolved V genes explain under half, and the rest has no known cause. For V, J and clone size, that table is used; D and trimming come from the DNA. The sample table contains 85,000 to 100,000 clones; only one count was recorded for about four fifths of them. Together, the top ten hold about 24% of the sample.

Including the terminal cysteine and phenylalanine, the CDR3 comprises 17 residues. Only the CDR3 region is kept as DNA, spanning 51 bases read in frame from base 1. Looking up the germline V gene yields CDR1 SGHRS and CDR2 YFSETQ. V is clipped by 0 bases and J by 3 bases, and the sequence between their germline boundaries is 17 bases long. The V gene is TRBV5-1 and the J gene is TRBJ2-3; TRBD2 is a weak D gene call, 6 bases matching. Sequenced input: peripheral blood. This clonotype was obtained from a human donor in a cohort sampled during active COVID-19. The CDR3 here reads CASSLGGGRMLTDTQYF. Read as DNA, the sequence is TGCGCCAGCAGCTTGGGTGGAGGGCGCATGTTAACAGATACGCAGTATTTT.